The 9 T cell receptor beta chains below were found in one sample sequenced in a study of cytomegalovirus exposure and HLA in healthy donors. Libraries were prepared by immunoSEQ multiplex PCR; TCRdb keeps only in-frame clonotypes and omits some of them. The table lists 190,000 or so clones, about 80% of them singletons. The sample taken for sequencing was PBMCs. The receptors originated from a woman between 18 and 29 years old in good health and CMV-seropositive.

J is TRBJ2-1 and V is TRBV2; 14 nucleotides agree with TRBD2. CDR3 size: 17 residues. V lost 6 bases to trimming and J lost 0 bases; unmatched junction nucleotides: 4. Germline V CDR1 and CDR2: SNHLY, FYNNEI. CDR3: CASRGTSGGLSYNEQFF. As DNA, the CDR3 is TGTGCCAGCAGGGGGACTAGCGGGGGCCTCTCCTACAATGAGCAGTTCTTC.

V usage is TRBV2 and J usage is TRBJ2-4, with 8 bases that match TRBD2. After removal of 4 bases from V and 7 bases from J, the junction contained 9 bases not matched to a gene. This CDR3 has 15 residues. CDR1 is SNHLY and CDR2 is FYNNEI in the germline V gene. CDR3 nucleotide sequence: TGTGCCAGCAGTGTGCGGGGGGCCGGGGTCAACATTCAGTACTTC. This gives the protein CASSVRGAGVNIQYF.

The chain has TRBV11-2 and TRBJ1-5; D may be TRBD1 (6 bases). Germline lookup yields CDR1 SGHAT and CDR2 FQNNGV. The CDR3 length is 15 residues. Deletions cut 5 bases from V and 5 bases from J, with 16 bases between. The CDR3 loop reads CASSGLQGGHQPQHF. The CDR3, as DNA: TGTGCCAGCAGCGGACTACAGGGAGGGCATCAGCCCCAGCATTTT.

The V gene is TRBV29-1, the J gene TRBJ1-1; 7 bases are a match to TRBD1. Losses at the gene ends were 0 bases for V and 7 bases for J; bases not matched to a gene: 5. CDR3 length: 13 residues. CDR1 SQVTM and CDR2 ANQGSEA come from the germline V gene. The CDR3 loop reads CSVEEDRPHEAFF. The CDR3 DNA follows: TGCAGCGTTGAAGAGGACAGGCCGCATGAAGCTTTCTTT.

The J gene is TRBJ1-6, the V gene TRBV9; 9 bases align to TRBD1. The CDR3 is 16 residues long. The V and J ends lost 3 bases and 9 bases, in that order; junction bases with no gene match: 10. Germline lookup yields CDR1 SGDLS and CDR2 YYNGEE. Here the CDR3 DNA reads TGTGCCAGCAGCGCGACAGGGGGGATATTAAGTTCACCCCTCCACTTT. This encodes CASSATGGILSSPLHF.

This chain connects TRBV29-1 to TRBJ1-1; a weak D match, TRBD1 (6 bases). Germline V gene data show CDR1 as SQVTM and CDR2 as ANQGSEA. V shed 4 bases and J shed 2 bases, with 14 bases lying between them. The length of the CDR3 is 14 residues. In DNA, the CDR3 is TGCAGCGTTGGAACAGGGTCCTTTAACACTGAAGCTTTCTTT. It yields the protein CSVGTGSFNTEAFF.

The CDR3 nucleotides read TGTGCCAGTAGTGCCGAGACTAGCGGGGACGAGCAGTACTTC. It yields the protein CASSAETSGDEQYF. The chain carries TRBV19 and TRBJ2-7, with 11 bases that match TRBD2. Per germline, CDR1 LNHDA and CDR2 SQIVND (reference sequence). This CDR3 region has 14 residues. V lost 5 bases, J lost 5 bases, and 5 bases stayed unmatched.

The DNA of the CDR3 is TGTGCCAGCAGTCCGCGACAGGGTGGGAACGGGGAGCTGTTTTTT. Its translation: CASSPRQGGNGELFF. The chain is built from TRBV6-6 and TRBJ2-2; 7 bases match TRBD1. CDR3 length: 15 amino acids. CDR1 is MNHNY and CDR2 is SVGAGI in the germline V gene (reference sequence). The V segment lost 5 bases and the J segment 7 bases; nucleotides outside the gene matches: 10.

The chain uses TRBV6-5 and TRBJ1-6; TRBD1 is a possible D gene (6 bases). The CDR3 covers 15 residues. Trimming took 5 bases from V and 9 from J, leaving 17 bases between them. Germline values: CDR1 MNHEY, CDR2 SVGAGI. CDR3: CASSIQGDGGSPLHF. CDR3 in DNA: TGTGCCAGCAGTATACAGGGAGATGGGGGTTCACCCCTCCACTTT.